Shown below are 26 T cell receptor beta chains from a single sample sequenced in a study of cytomegalovirus exposure and HLA in healthy donors. PCR employed 60 Vbeta and 13 Jbeta primers. TCRdb keeps only in-frame clones here, not all; method: immunoSEQ multiplex PCR. The repertoire holds 150,000 to 250,000 clones, with around 76% as singletons. The sample was PBMCs. Receptors were obtained from a man aged 30 to 45 in good health and CMV-seronegative.

The chain links TRBV7-3 to TRBJ1-6, with D unclear. Germline V gives CDR1 SGHTA, CDR2 FQGTGA. The CDR3 covers 14 residues. The V and J ends lost 2 bases and 7 bases respectively, with 9 bases between them. The CDR3, as DNA: TGTGCCAGCAGCTTACACTTGCCGAATTCACCCCTCCACTTT. Protein: CASSLHLPNSPLHF.

This clone was observed a handful of times. The chain joins TRBV6-6 to TRBJ2-7; perhaps TRBD1 as D (6 bases). The length of the CDR3 is 14 residues. With 4 bases removed from V and 4 bases from J, the gap between germline ends came to 14 bases. Germline CDR1 reads MNHNY; CDR2 reads SVGAGI (reference sequence). CDR3 sequence: CASSLSGVIYEQYF. As DNA, the CDR3 is TGTGCCAGCAGTTTATCAGGGGTCATATACGAGCAGTACTTC.

The J gene is TRBJ2-7, the V gene TRBV28; 12 nucleotides align to TRBD2. Per the germline V gene, CDR1 is MDHEN and CDR2 is SYDVKM. Unmatched junction bases numbered 6, after V lost 6 bases and J lost 3 bases. The CDR3 totals 15 residues. The CDR3 here is CASRASGRALYEQYF. CDR3 sequence (DNA): TGTGCCAGCAGAGCTAGCGGGAGGGCCCTCTACGAGCAGTACTTC.

The V gene is TRBV2, the J gene TRBJ2-5; TRBD1 matches at 8 bases. CDR1 SNHLY and CDR2 FYNNEI come from the germline V gene. Trimming cost V 0 bases and J 5 bases; bases outside gene matches: 8. This CDR3 region has 16 residues. CDR3 in DNA: TGTGCCAGCAGTGAAGCGTCGGCAGGGGGCCTGGAGACCCAGTACTTC. It translates to CASSEASAGGLETQYF.

This chain uses TRBV5-1 with TRBJ1-6; TRBD1 is a possible D gene (5 bases). The germline V gene encodes CDR1 SGHRS and CDR2 YFSETQ. The CDR3 consists of 16 residues. The V end lost 4 bases, the J end lost 2 bases, and 13 bases lay between the germline ends. CDR3 DNA: TGCGCCAGCAGCCGGAATCAGGGAACCTATAATTCACCCCTCCACTTT. It specifies CASSRNQGTYNSPLHF.

The chain links TRBV5-4 to TRBJ2-7; D gene ambiguous. V lost 4 bases and J 3 bases, leaving 14 bases between the germline ends. The CDR3 consists of 14 residues. Germline values: CDR1 SGHNT, CDR2 YYREEE (reference sequence). The CDR3: CASSRRTPYYEQYF. CDR3 coding DNA: TGTGCCAGCAGCCGCCGAACCCCCTACTACGAGCAGTACTTC.

The J gene is TRBJ2-5, the V gene TRBV9, with 8 bases matching TRBD1. The CDR3 spans 16 residues. Trimming cost V 4 bases and J 4 bases; bases outside gene matches: 12. CDR1 SGDLS and CDR2 YYNGEE come from the germline V gene. The CDR3 loop is CASSIGDRRYGETQYF. The DNA of the CDR3 is TGTGCCAGCAGCATAGGGGACAGGAGGTACGGAGAGACCCAGTACTTC.

A remark on this clone: At one end the junction does not follow the germline gene, possibly because of a read error. The rearrangement joins TRBV28 to TRBJ2-1; no clear D. CDR1 is MDHEN and CDR2 is SYDVKM in the germline V gene. The CDR3 totals 15 residues. The CDR3 DNA follows: TGTGCCAGCATTTTATCCGCTTACGGTTACAATGAGCAGTTCTTC. This encodes CASILSAYGYNEQFF.

The CDR3 sequence: CASKHREFYEQYF. CDR3 DNA: TGTGCCAGCAAACACAGGGAATTCTACGAGCAGTACTTC. The chain links TRBV6-1 to TRBJ2-7; a possible D gene is TRBD1 (6 bases). Germline V gene lookup returns CDR1 MNHNS and CDR2 SASEGT. V shed 7 bases and J shed 3 bases, with 13 bases lying between them. The CDR3 sequence is 13 residues long.

The chain combines TRBV6-1 with TRBJ1-3; 10 nucleotides line up with TRBD1. V was pared by 6 bases and J by 7 bases, with 9 bases of the junction left unmatched. CDR1 and CDR2 from the germline V gene are MNHNS and SASEGT. The CDR3 spans 15 residues. The CDR3 bases are TGTGCCAGCAGGGGACAGGGGCTCGACTGGAACACCATATATTTT. It translates to CASRGQGLDWNTIYF.

This chain joins TRBV4-1 and TRBJ2-7; 7 nucleotides line up with TRBD2. The CDR3 loop spans 15 amino acids. Germline V lookup: CDR1 MGHRA, CDR2 YSYEKL. Germline trimming cut 1 base from V and 6 bases from J; bases unmatched to any gene: 9. The CDR3 here is CASSQVPGGQPEQYF. CDR3 coding DNA: TGCGCCAGCAGCCAAGTGCCGGGAGGACAACCCGAGCAGTACTTC.

The DNA for the CDR3 is TGTGCCAGCAGCTCGGTTAACCGGAACACCGGGGAGCTGTTTTTT. It codes for CASSSVNRNTGELFF. The chain joins TRBV25-1 to TRBJ2-2; D is ambiguous. Per germline, CDR1 MGHDK and CDR2 SYGVNS. V shed 6 bases and J shed 1 base, with 12 bases lying between them. The CDR3 is 15 residues long.

V and J are TRBV6-1 and TRBJ2-1, with 9 positions matching TRBD2. Germline CDR1 is MNHNS and CDR2 is SASEGT. Trimming took 7 bases from V and 0 from J; bases not matched to a gene: 1. The CDR3 covers 14 residues. The CDR3 is CASNSGSSYNEQFF. The CDR3 DNA follows: TGTGCCAGCAATAGCGGGAGCTCCTACAATGAGCAGTTCTTC.

The rearrangement joins TRBV18 to TRBJ2-5; 7 positions match TRBD2. The germline V gene has CDR1 KGHSH and CDR2 LQKENI. This CDR3 has 14 residues. V lost 1 base, J lost 4 bases, and 3 bases stayed unmatched. CDR3 residues: CASSPQRGLETQYF. The CDR3 DNA reads TGTGCCAGCTCACCACAGCGGGGACTAGAGACCCAGTACTTC.

Here the CDR3 reads CASSHLAGGGETQYF. CDR3 DNA sequence: TGTGCCAGCAGTCACCTGGCGGGAGGTGGGGAGACCCAGTACTTC. The chain employs TRBV5-4 and TRBJ2-5; TRBD2 agrees at 8 bases. CDR3 length equals 15 residues. The V segment lost 5 bases and the J segment 5 bases; nucleotides outside the gene matches: 11. The V gene's germline CDR1 is SGHNT and CDR2 YYREEE (reference sequence).

This clone is a singleton in its sample. This chain links TRBV28 with TRBJ1-5; D might be TRBD1 (6 bases). This CDR3 has 16 residues. Germline CDR1 reads MDHEN; CDR2 reads SYDVKM. Trimming took off 2 bases at V and 0 bases at J, with 11 bases between the two ends. The DNA of the CDR3 is TGTGCCAGCAGTTTAGGGTCAGGGGATAGCAATCAGCCCCAGCATTTT. Translated: CASSLGSGDSNQPQHF.

The chain combines TRBV20-1 with TRBJ1-1; unclear D gene. The CDR3 has 11 amino acids. Trimming stripped 3 bases from V and 9 bases from J, with 11 bases between. Germline V lookup: CDR1 DFQATT, CDR2 SNEGSKA (reference sequence). CDR3 in DNA: TGCAGTGCTAGTCCCCAGAAAAAAGCTTTCTTT. Amino acid sequence: CSASPQKKAFF.

The CDR3 coding sequence is TGTGCCAGCAGGTCCCAGGATAAAATTGAAGCTTTCTTT. Translated: CASRSQDKIEAFF. This chain uses TRBV28 with TRBJ1-1; D gene uncertain. CDR3 size: 13 residues. Germline V gene data show CDR1 as MDHEN and CDR2 as SYDVKM. V lost 6 bases and J lost 7, with 15 bases in between.

The rearrangement links TRBV30 to TRBJ2-2, with D tentatively TRBD2 (5 bases). The CDR3 totals 17 residues. Germline lookup yields CDR1 GTSNPN and CDR2 SVGIG (reference sequence). Trimming left V 2 bases short and J 6 bases short, with 22 bases between. For the CDR3, the DNA is TGTGCCTGGAGTAACGGGATACCGACATCCCAGCCCGGGGAGCTGTTTTTT. Its protein is CAWSNGIPTSQPGELFF.

The chain combines TRBV27 with TRBJ2-7; possibly TRBD1 for D (6 bases). Trimming removed 6 bases from V and 0 bases from J, with 15 bases in between. This CDR3 spans 15 amino acids. CDR1 MNHEY and CDR2 SMNVEV come from the germline V gene (reference sequence). CDR3 nucleotides: TGTGCCAGCAGAACCTCAGGGGCTCCCTCCTACGAGCAGTACTTC. Its translation is CASRTSGAPSYEQYF.

The chain joins TRBV15 to TRBJ1-6, with a weak D call TRBD1 (5 bases). Per the germline V gene, CDR1 is LNHNV and CDR2 is YYDKDF (reference sequence). The CDR3 has 16 residues. Trimming removed 0 bases at V and 9 bases at J, with 15 bases between. The CDR3 loop reads CATSREVSGKGSPLHF. Written as DNA, the CDR3 is TGTGCCACCAGCAGAGAAGTTTCAGGGAAGGGTTCACCCCTCCACTTT.

The chain carries TRBV30 and TRBJ2-1, with TRBD2 matching over 14 bases. Trimming took 4 bases from V and 0 from J; bases not matched to a gene: 11. This CDR3 is 19 amino acids long. Germline-derived CDR1 and CDR2 are GTSNPN and SVGIG (reference sequence). CDR3 residues: CAWTPGGLAGVSSYNEQFF. Written as DNA, the CDR3 is TGTGCCTGGACCCCGGGGGGACTAGCGGGAGTCAGCTCCTACAATGAGCAGTTCTTC. Variable domain in full (rest from reference TRBV30 and TRBJ2-1): SQTIHQWPATLVQPVGSPLSLECTVEGTSNPNLYWYRQAAGRGLQLLFYSVGIGQISSEVPQNLSASRPQDRQFILSSKKLLLSDSGFYLCAWTPGGLAGVSSYNEQFFGPGTRLTVL.

This clone occurred a few times. V usage is TRBV4-1 and J usage is TRBJ2-1; 10 nucleotides agree with TRBD2. Germline CDR1 is MGHRA and CDR2 is YSYEKL. The CDR3 totals 16 residues. With V trimmed by 0 bases and J by 6 bases, 5 bases remained unmatched. The CDR3 here is CASSQEASGSSNEQFF. DNA of the CDR3: TGCGCCAGCAGCCAAGAAGCTAGCGGGAGCAGCAATGAGCAGTTCTTC.

A few counts support this clone. The rearrangement uses TRBV7-3 and TRBJ2-1; 10 bases align to TRBD2. V gave up 5 bases and J gave up 10 bases; unmatched junction bases: 8. The germline gives CDR1 SGHTA, CDR2 FQGTGA. This CDR3 comprises 14 residues. The CDR3: CASSQSSGSTEQFF. The CDR3 DNA reads as TGTGCCAGCAGCCAATCTAGCGGGAGCACAGAGCAGTTCTTC.

The rearrangement links TRBV19 to TRBJ2-1; 11 nucleotides agree with TRBD2. This CDR3 is built from 15 residues. In germline, CDR1 is LNHDA, CDR2 SQIVND (reference sequence). J lost 4 bases, V lost 4 bases, and 3 bases had no gene match. The CDR3 loop reads CASSTTSGSYNEQFF. CDR3 nucleotide sequence: TGTGCCAGTAGTACAACTAGCGGGAGTTACAATGAGCAGTTCTTC.

This clone has just a few counts. This sequence joins TRBV2 and TRBJ2-3; D is possibly TRBD2 (5 bases). The germline CDR1 and CDR2 sequences are SNHLY and FYNNEI. Trimming removed 2 bases from V and 3 bases from J, with 9 bases in between. CDR3 length equals 14 residues. The CDR3, as DNA: TGTGCCAGCAGTGAAATCCAGCGGACAGATACGCAGTATTTT. Residues: CASSEIQRTDTQYF.